This T cell receptor (beta chain) came from a study of cytomegalovirus exposure and HLA in healthy donors. Study findings and constraints: Researchers reported in a later analysis that a missense DCLRE1C variant was tied to TCR beta V- and J-gene trimming. The study recorded 150 to 200 TCR beta chains that were cytomegalovirus-associated. Analyses of presence and absence presupposed an approximately uniform sequencing depth across donors. Reported results showed that the classifier diagnosed cytomegalovirus status with high specificity and sensitivity.

About this clone itself: Its antigen is not known.

PCR involved 60 Vbeta and 13 Jbeta primers. Only in-frame clones appear in the TCRdb table, and some are missing; sequencing was by immunoSEQ multiplex PCR. The data hold over 70,000 clones, with around 80% observed a single time. The sequence was obtained from a man aged 50-59 years in good health and CMV-seropositive. Sequenced material: PBMCs.

The CDR3 here is CASSLGLDMNTEAFF. The CDR3 DNA reads as TGTGCCAGCAGCTTAGGTCTGGACATGAACACTGAAGCTTTCTTT. The gene calls are TRBV7-9 and TRBJ1-1, with a possible D match to TRBD1 (5 bases). The V gene lost 1 base and the J gene lost 0 bases, with 9 bases spanning the gap. Germline V gene lookup returns CDR1 SEHNR and CDR2 FQNEAQ (reference sequence). This CDR3 has 15 residues.